This T cell receptor (beta chain) was recorded in a study of T cell responses to AZD1222 COVID-19 vaccine. Method: immunoSEQ multiplex PCR; TCRdb's copy keeps in-frame clones and lacks some. The top ten clones hold 30% to 45% of a sample with 45,000 or so clones, less than 95% of them seen once. Notes on the study in general: Clonal diversity was possibly underestimated; the donors were predominantly white British and more often female. The repertoires were collected only after the peak T cell response.

As for this clone: What it binds is unknown.

Trimming left V 6 bases short and J 2 bases short, with 14 bases between. The germline gives CDR1 MDHEN, CDR2 SYDVKM. The CDR3 has 15 amino acids. V is TRBV28 and J is TRBJ1-5; no clear D gene. The sequence came from an adult who received the AZD1222 COVID-19 vaccine. Specimen: peripheral blood, collected 28 days after the second AZD1222 dose. The CDR3 nucleotides read TGTGCCAGCAGCATCGACTCCTTGGGCAATCAGCCCCAGCATTTT. Encoded protein: CASSIDSLGNQPQHF.